These T cell receptor beta chains were read from a single sample in a study of T cell responses to AZD1222 COVID-19 vaccine. TCRdb keeps only in-frame clones here, not all; method: immunoSEQ multiplex PCR. The sample shows roughly 170,000 clones, 88% of them seen only once. Here the sequenced sample was peripheral blood, taken on day 0 of AZD1222 vaccination. The receptors shown here come from an adult in good health. Each CDR3 is given with its conserved first and last residue. D genes are given only for firm matches. Some rows have no size entry. The others give once, few or many, or a class for an expanded clone.

d_call,j_call,v_call,clone_size,cdr3_aa,cdr3_nt
TRBD2,TRBJ2-6,TRBV2,once,CASTGGPAGANVLTF,TGTGCCAGCACGGGGGGGCCGGCTGGGGCCAACGTCCTGACTTTC
.,TRBJ1-2,TRBV15,.,CATSRDHGPLGQSSNYGYTF,TGTGCCACCAGCAGAGATCATGGACCCCTCGGACAGTCGTCTAACTATGGCTACACCTTC
.,TRBJ2-5,TRBV5-5,.,CASSAAKQGRDQETQYF,TGTGCCAGCAGCGCGGCTAAACAGGGAAGGGATCAAGAGACCCAGTACTTC
.,TRBJ1-1,TRBV3-1/TRBV3-2,.,CASSPLGTEAFF,TGTGCCAGCAGCCCCCTCGGCACTGAAGCTTTCTTT
.,TRBJ1-1,TRBV30,.,CAWGGLNTEAFF,TGTGCCTGGGGGGGGCTGAACACTGAAGCTTTCTTT
.,TRBJ1-2,TRBV29-1,.,CSVLNPRNYGYTF,TGCAGCGTTCTGAACCCTAGAAACTATGGCTACACCTTC
.,TRBJ1-5,TRBV5-6,.,CASSRGRGLGQPQHF,TGTGCCAGCAGCCGGGGGCGGGGGCTTGGTCAGCCCCAGCATTTT
TRBD2,TRBJ2-7,TRBV18,.,CASSPREATSYEQYF,TGTGCCAGCTCACCCCGGGAGGCTACCTCCTACGAGCAGTACTTC
.,TRBJ1-3,TRBV7-3,.,CASRGAGNTIYF,TGTGCCAGCAGAGGGGCTGGAAACACCATATATTTT
.,TRBJ2-2,TRBV21-1,.,CASSADTENTGELFF,TGTGCCAGCAGCGCGGACACGGAGAACACCGGGGAGCTGTTTTTT
.,TRBJ2-6,TRBV6-5,.,CASSRPSSGANVLTF,TGTGCCAGCAGCCGACCTAGCTCTGGGGCCAACGTCCTGACTTTC
.,TRBJ1-1,TRBV9,few,CASSVGEQDMNTEAFF,TGTGCCAGCAGCGTAGGGGAACAGGACATGAACACTGAAGCTTTCTTT
.,TRBJ1-2,TRBV29-1,.,CSAEGRYYGYTF,TGCAGCGCCGAGGGGCGATACTATGGCTACACCTTC
.,TRBJ2-1,TRBV9,.,CASSVVESEQFF,TGTGCCAGCAGCGTAGTTGAATCCGAGCAGTTCTTC
TRBD1,TRBJ1-4,TRBV6-5,.,CASSSQGALGKLFF,TGTGCCAGCAGTTCCCAGGGGGCGCTGGGAAAACTGTTTTTT
.,TRBJ1-5,TRBV27,.,CASSPTPLGQRPQHF,TGTGCCAGCAGCCCGACCCCTCTTGGACAACGGCCCCAGCATTTT
.,TRBJ1-3,TRBV2,once,CASSEVNSGNTIYF,TGTGCCAGCAGTGAGGTTAACTCTGGAAACACCATATATTTT
.,TRBJ1-1,TRBV6-5,.,CASSYSGGGQAFF,TGTGCCAGCAGTTACTCGGGAGGGGGGCAGGCTTTCTTT
TRBD1,TRBJ2-6,TRBV7-9,.,CASSQSTGGRSGANVLTF,TGTGCCAGCAGCCAAAGCACAGGGGGCCGCTCTGGGGCCAACGTCCTGACTTTC
.,TRBJ2-7,TRBV28,.,CASKTAREQYF,TGTGCCAGCAAAACGGCCCGCGAGCAGTACTTC
.,TRBJ1-4,TRBV4-3,.,CASSQDRGTNEKLFF,TGCGCCAGCAGCCAAGATAGGGGAACTAATGAAAAACTGTTTTTT
.,TRBJ2-2,TRBV5-1,.,CASSHGQNTGELFF,TGCGCCAGCAGCCACGGACAGAACACCGGGGAGCTGTTTTTT
.,TRBJ2-1,TRBV27,.,CASSLGGYYNEQFF,TGTGCCAGCAGTTTAGGGGGCTACTACAATGAGCAGTTCTTC
.,TRBJ1-6,TRBV4-2,.,CASSQEEGRSNSPLHF,TGTGCCAGCAGCCAAGAAGAGGGGCGATCAAATTCACCCCTCCACTTT
.,TRBJ1-4,TRBV5-1,.,CASSSAYVTGGPIEKLFF,TGCGCCAGCAGCTCCGCGTACGTGACGGGTGGGCCCATTGAAAAACTGTTTTTT
.,TRBJ2-7,TRBV27,.,CASSFSLTGRSYEQYF,TGTGCCAGCAGTTTTTCGCTGACAGGGAGGTCCTACGAGCAGTACTTC
.,TRBJ1-2,TRBV5-4,.,CASSFDKLGYTF,TGTGCCAGCAGCTTTGACAAGCTTGGCTACACCTTC
TRBD2,TRBJ2-7,TRBV5-1,.,CASSLTSGSSYEQYF,TGCGCCAGCAGCCTAACTAGCGGGAGCTCCTACGAGCAGTACTTC
.,TRBJ2-1,TRBV4-3,.,CASSPNLEAESSYNEQFF,TGCGCCAGCAGCCCCAACTTAGAAGCGGAGAGCTCCTACAATGAGCAGTTCTTC
.,TRBJ1-3,TRBV11-3,.,CASSSRGTGNTIYF,TGTGCCAGCAGCTCCAGGGGCACTGGAAACACCATATATTTT
.,TRBJ2-6,TRBV7-7,once,CASSQEGFRGGPEKANVLTF,TGTGCTAGCAGCCAAGAGGGTTTTAGGGGCGGCCCAGAGAAGGCCAACGTCCTGACTTTC
.,TRBJ1-2,TRBV14,.,CASSQEGPGLGDGYTF,TGTGCCAGCAGCCAAGAAGGTCCAGGGCTGGGGGATGGCTACACCTTC
.,TRBJ2-7,TRBV28,.,CASSLLSFSLYEQYF,TGTGCCAGCAGTTTATTGTCCTTCTCCCTCTACGAGCAGTACTTC
.,TRBJ1-5,TRBV7-8,.,CASSLGRDQPQHF,TGTGCCAGCAGCCTCGGAAGAGATCAGCCCCAGCATTTT
.,TRBJ1-2,TRBV3-1/TRBV3-2,.,CASSQGPIYGYTF,TGTGCCAGCAGCCAAGGGCCGATCTATGGCTACACCTTC
.,TRBJ2-7,TRBV6-4,.,CASSDSLLGRTYEQYF,TGTGCCAGCAGTGACTCGCTGTTGGGACGGACCTACGAGCAGTACTTC
TRBD1,TRBJ1-5,TRBV5-3,few,CARSYPGTGSLSNQPQHF,TGTGCCAGAAGCTACCCCGGGACAGGGAGTTTGAGCAATCAGCCCCAGCATTTT
TRBD2,TRBJ2-3,TRBV5-4,.,CASSQGLADTQYF,TGTGCCAGCAGCCAGGGACTAGCTGATACGCAGTATTTT
TRBD1,TRBJ1-5,TRBV19,once,CASSPSRDRGNQPQHF,TGTGCCAGTAGTCCTTCCCGGGACAGGGGAAATCAGCCCCAGCATTTT
.,TRBJ2-7,TRBV7-2,.,CASSLKVGYEQYF,TGTGCCAGCAGCTTAAAAGTAGGTTACGAGCAGTACTTC
TRBD1,TRBJ2-4,TRBV28,.,CASSEGQGTRAKNIQYF,TGTGCCAGCAGTGAGGGACAGGGGACCAGGGCCAAAAACATTCAGTACTTC
.,TRBJ1-4,TRBV30,.,CARGRRGAEKLFF,TGTGCCCGGGGGAGGAGGGGCGCTGAAAAACTGTTTTTT
TRBD1,TRBJ1-2,TRBV5-6,once,CASSLAGGVADGYTF,TGTGCCAGCAGCCTCGCAGGGGGCGTTGCTGACGGCTACACCTTC
.,TRBJ2-7,TRBV28,.,CASSLGTEQYF,TGTGCCAGCAGTTTAGGGACAGAGCAGTACTTC
.,TRBJ1-1,TRBV10-3,.,CAISESDRLNTEAFF,TGTGCCATCAGTGAGTCGGACCGACTGAACACTGAAGCTTTCTTT
TRBD1,TRBJ2-5,TRBV2,.,CASRAGTGRQETQYF,TGTGCCAGCAGGGCCGGGACAGGGCGCCAAGAGACCCAGTACTTC
.,TRBJ1-5,TRBV5-6,.,CASSLGGGSNQPQHF,TGTGCCAGCAGCTTGGGGGGCGGGAGCAATCAGCCCCAGCATTTT
TRBD1,TRBJ1-2,TRBV30,.,CAWSVSGQGARVYGYTF,TGTGCCTGGAGTGTAAGTGGACAGGGGGCGCGCGTCTATGGCTACACCTTC
TRBD1,TRBJ2-1,TRBV18,.,CASSLGQGDEQFF,TGTGCCAGCTCTCTCGGACAGGGCGATGAGCAGTTCTTC
.,TRBJ1-4,TRBV30,.,CAWSVYSENEKLFF,TGTGCCTGGAGTGTATATTCGGAAAATGAAAAACTGTTTTTT
.,TRBJ1-1,TRBV5-6,once,CASSFFKNTEAFF,TGTGCCAGCAGCTTTTTTAAGAACACTGAAGCTTTCTTT
.,TRBJ1-3,TRBV30,.,CAWSVSGAGNTIYF,TGTGCCTGGAGTGTAAGCGGGGCTGGAAACACCATATATTTT
TRBD2,TRBJ2-7,TRBV2,few,CASTTGLAGVHEQYF,TGTGCCAGCACTACGGGACTAGCGGGAGTGCACGAGCAGTACTTC